The 15 T cell receptor beta chains below come from one sample, sequenced in a study of T cell responses to AZD1222 COVID-19 vaccine. Assay used: immunoSEQ multiplex PCR; TCRdb lists only in-frame clones, some missing. The sample lists approximately 130,000 clones; about 86% were seen once. The source material was peripheral blood, sampled 28 days after the second AZD1222 dose. The source of these receptors is an adult who received the AZD1222 COVID-19 vaccine.

The chain employs TRBV28 and TRBJ1-4, with 7 bases lining up with TRBD1. The CDR3 runs 14 residues. V trimming: 6 bases; J trimming: 2 bases; junction bases outside the gene matches: 3. Germline V gene data show CDR1 as MDHEN and CDR2 as SYDVKM. As DNA, the CDR3 is TGTGCCAGCAGCTTGACAGGGACTAATGAAAAACTGTTTTTT. This gives the protein CASSLTGTNEKLFF.

In DNA form, the CDR3 reads TGTGCCAGCAGCTTAAGTCGAGGGGGCGGCACTGAAGCTTTCTTT. Its translation is CASSLSRGGGTEAFF. The chain couples TRBV7-3 to TRBJ1-1; 7 bases are shared with TRBD1. CDR1 and CDR2 from the germline V gene are SGHTA and FQGTGA. The V and J ends lost 1 base and 4 bases, in that order; junction bases with no gene match: 6. The CDR3 has 15 residues.

The rearrangement joins TRBV9 to TRBJ1-2; D is possibly TRBD1 (6 bases). The CDR3 totals 14 residues. V dropped 3 bases and J dropped 8 bases, with 17 bases sitting between them. CDR1 SGDLS and CDR2 YYNGEE come from the germline V gene. The CDR3 bases are TGTGCCAGCAGCGGGCGCAGGGGCGCAGGGGGCTACACCTTC. Amino acids: CASSGRRGAGGYTF.

This sequence joins TRBV9 and TRBJ1-5, with TRBD1 as a possible D gene (5 bases). Between the trimmed V and J ends, which lost 2 bases and 7 bases, there was a span of 13 bases. Germline V gene lookup returns CDR1 SGDLS and CDR2 YYNGEE. CDR3 length: 14 residues. As DNA, the CDR3 is TGTGCCAGCAGCGTGGGGGGGTGGAACCAGCCCCAGCATTTT. Translated: CASSVGGWNQPQHF.

CDR3 sequence: CASSHRGFGGPYEQYF. The CDR3, as DNA: TGTGCCAGCAGCCACCGGGGGTTTGGGGGACCCTACGAGCAGTACTTC. V usage is TRBV5-4 and J usage is TRBJ2-7; D may be TRBD2 (6 bases). The length of the CDR3 is 16 residues. CDR1 is SGHNT, CDR2 YYREEE, per germline (reference sequence). Deletions cut 4 bases from V and 2 bases from J, with 19 bases between.

The CDR3 sequence: CASSAGPQGGTEAFF. CDR3 nucleotide sequence: TGCGCCAGCAGCGCAGGCCCTCAGGGGGGCACTGAAGCTTTCTTT. The chain is built from TRBV5-1 and TRBJ1-1; 7 nucleotides match TRBD1. With 4 bases clipped from V and 4 bases from J, the junction kept 10 bases outside the gene matches. Germline V gene sequence: CDR1 SGHRS, CDR2 YFSETQ. CDR3 length: 15 amino acids.

The chain employs TRBV6-1 and TRBJ1-2, with D tentatively TRBD1 (5 bases). The CDR3 contains 16 residues. The V gene lost 0 bases and the J gene lost 5 bases, with 16 bases spanning the gap. The germline gives CDR1 MNHNS, CDR2 SASEGT. This chain's CDR3 is CASSEALVGDWYGYTF. CDR3 in DNA: TGTGCCAGCAGTGAAGCGCTCGTGGGGGACTGGTATGGCTACACCTTC.

V and J are TRBV11-2 and TRBJ2-5; 16 nucleotides agree with TRBD2. The CDR3 contains 17 residues. V was clipped by 6 bases and J by 5 bases; unmatched bases: 9. Germline V gene data show CDR1 as SGHAT and CDR2 as FQNNGV. This CDR3 reads CASSFLGLAGGPETQYF. The CDR3, as DNA: TGTGCCAGCAGTTTCCTGGGACTAGCGGGGGGGCCGGAGACCCAGTACTTC. Filled out from reference TRBV11-2 and TRBJ2-5, the complete variable domain reads EAGVAQSPRYKIIEKRQSVAFWCNPISGHATLYWYQQILGQGPKLLIQFQNNGVVDDSQLPKDRFSAERLKGVDSTLKIQPAKLEDSAVYLCASSFLGLAGGPETQYFGPGTRLLVL.

The chain is built from TRBV5-1 and TRBJ2-1; tentatively, D is TRBD1 (5 bases). Germline V gene data show CDR1 as SGHRS and CDR2 as YFSETQ. This CDR3 is built from 14 residues. V was trimmed by 0 bases and J by 8 bases, leaving 12 bases between them. CDR3 nucleotide sequence: TGCGCCAGCAGCTTGGAGGCAGGGCGGTATGAGCAGTTCTTC. It specifies CASSLEAGRYEQFF.

CDR3 loop: CASSIGRVNYGYTF. CDR3 DNA sequence: TGTGCCAGTAGTATAGGCAGGGTGAACTATGGCTACACCTTC. The chain carries TRBV19 and TRBJ1-2; weak D call: TRBD1 (5 bases). Germline CDR1 LNHDA, CDR2 SQIVND (reference sequence). This CDR3 region has 14 residues. V was pared by 1 base and J by 2 bases, with 8 bases between.

CDR3 nucleotide sequence: TGTGCCTGGTCGGGGGGCGAAAACTACCCCTACGAGCAGTACTTC. Its protein product is CAWSGGENYPYEQYF. This chain connects TRBV30 to TRBJ2-7; maybe TRBD2 (7 bases). Germline loops: CDR1 GTSNPN, CDR2 SVGIG (reference sequence). Deletions cut 5 bases from V and 2 bases from J, with 19 bases between. The CDR3 runs 15 residues.

The chain has TRBV24-1 and TRBJ1-3; possible D gene TRBD1, 5 bases. CDR1 KGHDR and CDR2 SFDVKD come from the germline V gene. V shed 0 bases and J shed 8 bases, with 16 bases lying between them. The CDR3 covers 16 residues. The CDR3 sequence: CATSDLNGAKSHTIYF. The CDR3 region has the DNA TGTGCCACCAGTGATTTGAATGGGGCTAAGTCTCACACCATATATTTT.

This clone was detected only once. The chain couples TRBV12-5 to TRBJ1-3; D might be TRBD1 (6 bases). V was trimmed by 2 bases and J by 2 bases, leaving 19 bases between them. The CDR3 runs to 18 residues. Germline V lookup: CDR1 LGHNT, CDR2 FRNRAP. Written as DNA, the CDR3 is TGTGCTAGTGGTTTGTCAAAGGCCTTTGGGGGCGCTGGAAACACCATATATTTT. It encodes CASGLSKAFGGAGNTIYF.

The DNA for the CDR3 is TGTGCCAGTAGTCCGGACAGGGCGCGAGGTAGCAATCAGCCCCAGCATTTT. This gives the protein CASSPDRARGSNQPQHF. V gene TRBV19 combines with J gene TRBJ1-5, with 8 bases fitting TRBD1. Unmatched junction bases numbered 9, after V lost 5 bases and J lost 0 bases. The length of the CDR3 is 17 residues. Germline CDR1 LNHDA, CDR2 SQIVND (reference sequence).

This chain links TRBV5-1 with TRBJ1-3; no clear D. The germline gives CDR1 SGHRS, CDR2 YFSETQ. Trimming stripped 0 bases from V and 3 bases from J, with 7 bases between. The CDR3 contains 14 residues. The CDR3 here is CASSLEANGNTIYF. The DNA for the CDR3 is TGCGCCAGCAGCTTGGAGGCCAATGGAAACACCATATATTTT.